Following are 31 T cell receptor beta chains from one sample sequenced in a study of T cells in Graves' hyperthyroidism and ophthalmopathy. Regions amplified from RNA transcripts were the TCR beta CDR3 regions. Researchers ran a first-round RT-PCR on the TCR CDR3 using the HTBI primer set. In TCRdb, the multiplex PCR reads were re-called with MiXCR into one record per CDR3 protein. The sample comprises under 450,000 distinct CDR3 sequences, more than 15% of which are singletons, and around 7.7% rests with the top ten. The sequenced sample consisted of blood. The origin of the receptors is a woman between 18 and 29 years old with Graves' hyperthyroidism.

This clonotype was seen at least ten times. This chain uses TRBV6-1 with TRBJ1-2; 7 positions match TRBD1. From germline, CDR1 is MNHNS and CDR2 SASEGT. With 6 bases clipped from V and 4 bases from J, the junction kept 8 bases outside the gene matches. This CDR3 contains 14 residues. Written as DNA, the CDR3 is TGTGCCAGCAGGCCCGGGACAGACTCCTATGGCTACACCTTC. Translating gives CASRPGTDSYGYTF.

Many counts were recorded for this clonotype. The chain couples TRBV19 to TRBJ1-5; 11 bases map to TRBD1. CDR1 and CDR2 (germline): LNHDA, SQIVND (reference sequence). J was trimmed by 5 bases and V by 4 bases; bases with no gene match: 7. The CDR3 contains 16 residues. CDR3 bases: TGTGCCAGTAGTACACCGGGACAGGGGGTTTATCAGCCCCAGCATTTT. This codes for CASSTPGQGVYQPQHF.

At least ten counts were recorded for this clonotype. This sequence joins TRBV30 and TRBJ1-5, with 9 bases identical to TRBD1. Losses at the gene ends were 4 bases for V and 6 bases for J; bases not matched to a gene: 13. Germline values: CDR1 GTSNPN, CDR2 SVGIG (reference sequence). The CDR3 extends over 16 amino acids. Here the CDR3 reads CAWNRPGTGISQPQHF. CDR3 DNA: TGTGCCTGGAATCGGCCCGGGACAGGGATTTCTCAGCCCCAGCATTTT.

The chain combines TRBV4-1 with TRBJ1-4, with D possibly matching TRBD1 (5 bases). The germline V gene encodes CDR1 MGHRA and CDR2 YSYEKL. The germline V and J ends were trimmed by 4 bases and 0 bases, with 9 bases remaining between them. The CDR3 has 15 amino acids. CDR3 protein: CASSLPGSTNEKLFF. The DNA of the CDR3 is TGCGCCAGCAGCCTCCCAGGGTCAACTAATGAAAAACTGTTTTTT.

The chain joins TRBV7-9 to TRBJ1-5; D not resolved. Germline V gives CDR1 SEHNR, CDR2 FQNEAQ (reference sequence). CDR3 size: 14 residues. V dropped 5 bases and J dropped 0 bases, with 8 bases sitting between them. The CDR3 region is CASSGVYSNQPQHF. DNA of the CDR3: TGTGCCAGCAGCGGGGTTTATAGCAATCAGCCCCAGCATTTT.

This clonotype was counted at least ten times. The CDR3 nucleotides read TGTGCCAGCACCTCCGCGGGGGGATCAGATACGCAGTATTTT. Protein product: CASTSAGGSDTQYF. The chain has TRBV6-1 and TRBJ2-3, with TRBD2 matching 8 bases. With V trimmed by 7 bases and J by 4 bases, 7 bases remained unmatched. This CDR3 spans 14 amino acids. Germline CDR1 reads MNHNS; CDR2 reads SASEGT.

This clonotype was counted only a few times. The V and J genes are TRBV6-1 and TRBJ1-6; 7 bases map to TRBD1. V gave up 6 bases and J gave up 9 bases; unmatched junction bases: 8. The CDR3 sequence is 14 residues long. CDR1 and CDR2 from the germline V gene are MNHNS and SASEGT. CDR3 in amino acids: CASRRDREGSPLHF. The CDR3 nucleotides read TGTGCCAGCAGGAGAGACAGGGAGGGTTCACCCCTCCACTTT.

This clonotype was found many times. The V call is TRBV5-1, the J call TRBJ2-3; 7 bases line up with TRBD2. CDR1 and CDR2 (germline): SGHRS, YFSETQ. The trim removed 5 bases at V and 1 base at J, leaving 1 base unmatched. The CDR3 runs to 13 residues. The DNA of the CDR3 is TGCGCCAGCAGAAGCGGGGGCACAGATACGCAGTATTTT. Protein: CASRSGGTDTQYF.

This clonotype was recorded many times. The J gene is TRBJ1-4, the V gene TRBV14; D is perhaps TRBD1 (5 bases). The germline gives CDR1 SGHDN, CDR2 FVKESK. V was trimmed by 2 bases and J by 2 bases, leaving 12 bases between them. This CDR3 contains 16 residues. The CDR3 coding sequence is TGTGCCAGCAGCCAATTCACAGGATCTACTAATGAAAAACTGTTTTTT. Protein: CASSQFTGSTNEKLFF.

This clonotype has a count of ten or more. This rearrangement joins TRBV3-1 to TRBJ2-3; D gene uncertain. The CDR3 sequence is 15 residues long. Germline V gene data show CDR1 as LGHDT and CDR2 as YNNKEL (reference sequence). Trimming removed 0 bases from V and 2 bases from J, with 9 bases in between. Here the CDR3 DNA reads TGTGCCAGCAGCCAAGATTCCTACTCCACAGATACGCAGTATTTT. Translated, it gives CASSQDSYSTDTQYF.

This clonotype was counted ten times or more. CDR3 residues: CASSPPGQGILETQYF. For the CDR3, the DNA is TGTGCCAGCAGCCCTCCGGGACAGGGAATCCTGGAGACCCAGTACTTC. The chain is built from TRBV3-1 and TRBJ2-5; 9 bases are a match to TRBD1. With 4 bases clipped from V and 5 bases from J, the junction kept 11 bases outside the gene matches. The CDR3 is 16 amino acids. CDR1 and CDR2 from the germline V gene are LGHDT and YNNKEL (reference sequence).

At least ten counts were recorded for this clonotype. The chain joins TRBV6-1 to TRBJ2-2; 9 positions match TRBD1. This CDR3 has 15 residues. Germline CDR1 MNHNS, CDR2 SASEGT. After removal of 5 bases from V and 7 bases from J, the junction contained 8 bases not matched to a gene. CDR3 DNA: TGTGCCAGCAGTTATCCGGGACAGGGATACGGGGAGCTGTTTTTT. Protein sequence: CASSYPGQGYGELFF.

This clonotype was counted at least ten times. The chain joins TRBV12-3 or TRBV12-4 to TRBJ2-7, with D maybe TRBD1 (5 bases). CDR3 size: 12 residues. Trimming left V 7 bases short and J 4 bases short, with 11 bases between. Written as DNA, the CDR3 is TGTGCCAGCACCAACCAGGGTTACGAGCAGTACTTC. Encoded protein: CASTNQGYEQYF.

This clonotype was counted many times. The chain joins TRBV6-1 to TRBJ1-3; no clear D gene. The CDR3 is 14 residues long. Trimming cost V 5 bases and J 0 bases, with 8 bases left between them. CDR1 is MNHNS and CDR2 is SASEGT in the germline V gene. CDR3 protein: CASSYTASGNTIYF. CDR3 in DNA: TGTGCCAGCAGTTATACAGCCTCTGGAAACACCATATATTTT.

The sample holds many counts of this clonotype. This chain joins TRBV12-3 or TRBV12-4 and TRBJ2-1; 8 nucleotides match TRBD1. Losses at the gene ends were 3 bases for V and 6 bases for J; bases not matched to a gene: 10. This CDR3 spans 16 amino acids. CDR3 nucleotides: TGTGCCAGCAGTTTTCAAATGGGGACAGGTACCAATGAGCAGTTCTTC. Amino acid sequence: CASSFQMGTGTNEQFF.

This clonotype was seen a few times. The CDR3 reads CSARDPDRGWNTEAFF. The CDR3 nucleotides are TGCAGTGCTAGAGATCCGGACAGGGGGTGGAACACTGAAGCTTTCTTT. V gene TRBV20-1 combines with J gene TRBJ1-1; 10 positions agree with TRBD1. Looked up from germline, CDR1 is DFQATT and CDR2 is SNEGSKA (reference sequence). V was pared by 0 bases and J by 1 base, with 5 bases of the junction left unmatched. The CDR3 has 16 amino acids.

This clonotype was found many times. The rearrangement joins TRBV12-5 to TRBJ1-4; 8 bases are a match to TRBD1. V was pared by 0 bases and J by 3 bases, with 9 bases of the junction left unmatched. This CDR3 contains 18 residues. Looked up from germline, CDR1 is LGHNT and CDR2 is FRNRAP. The CDR3 DNA reads as TGTGCTAGTGGTTTGGTACGTCCCAGGGGGCTAGCTAATGAAAAACTGTTTTTT. Translation: CASGLVRPRGLANEKLFF.

With regard to this clonotype: A single base separates this from a much larger clone, so it may be a read error. The CDR3 DNA follows: TGTGCCAGCAACCAAATAGCGGGAGGGCCTTCCATGGCCAAAAACATTCAGTACTTC. As protein: CASNQIAGGPSMAKNIQYF. The chain combines TRBV3-1 with TRBJ2-4; TRBD2 aligns across 11 bases. Germline-derived CDR1 and CDR2 are LGHDT and YNNKEL (reference sequence). The CDR3 extends over 19 amino acids.

This clonotype was seen once. The rearrangement uses TRBV12-3 or TRBV12-4 and TRBJ1-1; D call uncertain. The CDR3 covers 13 residues. With 5 bases removed from V and 5 bases from J, the gap between germline ends came to 12 bases. CDR3 amino acids: CASSAGRRTEAFF. The CDR3 DNA is TGTGCCAGCAGTGCCGGTAGGCGAACTGAAGCTTTCTTT.

This clonotype appeared a few times. The chain links TRBV4-2 to TRBJ1-6, with 7 bases that match TRBD1. V lost 4 bases to trimming and J lost 5 bases; unmatched junction nucleotides: 8. CDR1 and CDR2 from the germline V gene are LGHNA and YNFKEQ. The CDR3 totals 16 residues. CDR3: CASSLAVGTDNSPLHF. DNA for the CDR3: TGTGCCAGCAGCCTCGCCGTCGGGACAGATAATTCACCCCTCCACTTT.

The sample holds many counts of this clonotype. The rearrangement links TRBV7-8 to TRBJ1-1; weak D call: TRBD1 (6 bases). V was trimmed by 3 bases and J by 5 bases, leaving 10 bases between them. Germline assignment: CDR1 SGHVS and CDR2 FQNEAQ. This CDR3 comprises 13 residues. Here the CDR3 DNA reads TGTGCCAGCAGCTTCGTTAGGGGGACTGAAGCTTTCTTT. This gives the protein CASSFVRGTEAFF. The full variable domain, completed using reference TRBV7-8 and TRBJ1-1, is GAGVSQSPRYKVAKRGQDVALRCDPISGHVSLFWYQQALGQGPEFLTYFQNEAQLDKSGLPSDRFFAERPEGSVSTLKIQRTQQEDSAVYLCASSFVRGTEAFFGQGTRLTVV.

As regards this clonotype: This may come from a read error, since a much larger clone is one base off. The chain has TRBV30 and TRBJ1-4, with D perhaps TRBD1 (5 bases). Germline V gene data show CDR1 as GTSNPN and CDR2 as SVGIG (reference sequence). CDR3 length equals 13 residues. V lost 3 bases and J 7 bases, leaving 12 bases between the germline ends. CDR3 in amino acids: CAWRGEVGEKLFF. CDR3 sequence (DNA): TGTGCCTGGAGAGGGGAGGTCGGTGAAAAACTGTTTTTT. Full variable domain (remainder filled in from reference TRBV30 and TRBJ1-4): SQTIHQWPATLVQPVGSPLSLECTVEGTSNPNLYWYRQAAGRGLQLLFYSVGIGQISSEVPQNLSASRPQDRQFILSSKKLLLSDSGFYLCAWRGEVGEKLFFGSGTQLSVL.

The rearrangement links TRBV6-5 to TRBJ2-3, with D tentatively TRBD2 (5 bases). Germline values: CDR1 MNHEY, CDR2 SVGAGI. V was clipped by 0 bases and J by 1 base, with 8 bases between them. The CDR3 runs to 15 residues. The CDR3 spells CASSYSAGRTDTQYF. CDR3 nucleotides: TGTGCCAGCAGTTACTCGGCGGGCCGCACAGATACGCAGTATTTT.

Many counts were recorded for this clonotype. The J gene is TRBJ2-3, the V gene TRBV11-2; possibly TRBD1 for D (5 bases). CDR3 length: 17 residues. Trimming shortened V by 0 bases and J by 2 bases, and 15 bases separated the two germline ends. Germline-derived CDR1 and CDR2 are SGHAT and FQNNGV. The CDR3: CASSLDPPGLNTDTQYF. The CDR3 nucleotides read TGTGCCAGCAGCTTAGATCCGCCAGGGCTTAACACAGATACGCAGTATTTT.

The rearrangement joins TRBV12-3 or TRBV12-4 to TRBJ1-1; D is ambiguous. V was trimmed by 2 bases and J by 4 bases, leaving 17 bases between them. CDR3 size: 16 residues. CDR3 DNA: TGTGCCAGCAGTTTAAAGTCCGCGCCGCGGGTCACTGAAGCTTTCTTT. It encodes CASSLKSAPRVTEAFF.

This clonotype was picked up many times. This sequence joins TRBV20-1 and TRBJ1-6; the match to TRBD1 covers 10 bases. CDR3 size: 16 residues. With 0 bases clipped from V and 5 bases from J, the junction kept 4 bases outside the gene matches. Germline loops: CDR1 DFQATT, CDR2 SNEGSKA (reference sequence). The CDR3 is CSARDMGTGDNSPLHF. The DNA for the CDR3 is TGCAGTGCTAGAGATATGGGGACAGGGGATAATTCACCCCTCCACTTT.

Details on this clonotype: Being one base from a much bigger clone, this may be a read error. V and J are TRBV12-3 or TRBV12-4 and TRBJ1-5; D is undetermined. The CDR3 has 15 residues. V was cut by 3 bases and J by 4 bases, with 13 bases left in between. The CDR3 DNA sequence: TGTGCCAGCAGTTTTTACGGTCCCAAGAATCAGCCCCAGCATTTT. Its translation: CASSFYGPKNQPQHF.

This clonotype was counted between two and nine times. The chain employs TRBV9 and TRBJ2-3, with a weak D call TRBD2 (7 bases). Trimming shortened V by 2 bases and J by 4 bases, and 11 bases separated the two germline ends. In germline, CDR1 is SGDLS, CDR2 YYNGEE. The CDR3 is made up of 14 amino acids. The chain's CDR3 is CASSVGGAADTQYF. The CDR3 DNA is TGTGCCAGCAGCGTTGGGGGGGCCGCAGATACGCAGTATTTT. Based on the CDR3 plus reference TRBV9 and TRBJ2-3, the full variable domain is DSGVTQTPKHLITATGQRVTLRCSPRSGDLSVYWYQQSLDQGLQFLIQYYNGEERAKGNILERFSAQQFPDLHSELNLSSLELGDSALYFCASSVGGAADTQYFGPGTRLTVL.

The table lists this clonotype with many counts. For the CDR3, the DNA is TGCAGCGTTGTGGGGTACGGAGGGCACTCCTACGAGCAGTACTTC. Translation: CSVVGYGGHSYEQYF. The chain joins TRBV29-1 to TRBJ2-7, with a tentative D call TRBD2 (6 bases). This CDR3 is built from 15 residues. Germline V lookup: CDR1 SQVTM, CDR2 ANQGSEA. V shed 4 bases and J shed 0 bases, with 16 bases lying between them.

This clonotype was recorded many times. V and J are TRBV11-2 and TRBJ1-2; D gene uncertain. The germline V and J ends were trimmed by 5 bases and 3 bases, with 10 bases remaining between them. This CDR3 contains 13 residues. Germline lookup yields CDR1 SGHAT and CDR2 FQNNGV. In nucleotides, the CDR3 is TGTGCCAGCAGCGCTAACGGGGACTATGGCTACACCTTC. Its protein product is CASSANGDYGYTF.

This clonotype was counted only a few times. The chain is built from TRBV4-1 and TRBJ1-4, with 9 bases lining up with TRBD1. CDR3 length equals 16 residues. The trim removed 4 bases at V and 5 bases at J, leaving 8 bases unmatched. Germline assignment: CDR1 MGHRA and CDR2 YSYEKL. The CDR3 coding sequence is TGCGCCAGCAGCCGCACACCCGGGACAGGGAATGAAAAACTGTTTTTT. This codes for CASSRTPGTGNEKLFF.